This TCR beta chain comes out of a study of blood T cell repertoires in COVID-19. Study information: Whether acute or convalescent, the COVID-19 samples came from the United States, Italy and Spain. Sample material is recorded as cDNA or gDNA derived from T cells, B-cell-depleted T cells, or PBMCs.

In the source study's methods: Amplification from reference gene primers served as the basis for estimated nucleated cell counts. Profiling relied on immunoSEQ multiplex PCR, and the TCRdb table lists in-frame clones only, not all of them. Clone size and the V and J calls come from that table; the DNA yielded D and trimming. This sample has tens of thousands of clones, with about four fifths found just once. The TCR was taken from a human donor in a cohort sampled during active COVID-19. Sequenced material: peripheral blood.

The DNA for the CDR3 is TGTGCCAGCAGTCACACAGACTCCTACGAGCAGTACTTC. It yields the protein CASSHTDSYEQYF. V gene TRBV5-6 combines with J gene TRBJ2-7; no reliable D call. The CDR3 extends over 13 amino acids. Trimming stripped 5 bases from V and 0 bases from J, with 9 bases between. Germline assignment: CDR1 SGHDT and CDR2 YYEEEE.